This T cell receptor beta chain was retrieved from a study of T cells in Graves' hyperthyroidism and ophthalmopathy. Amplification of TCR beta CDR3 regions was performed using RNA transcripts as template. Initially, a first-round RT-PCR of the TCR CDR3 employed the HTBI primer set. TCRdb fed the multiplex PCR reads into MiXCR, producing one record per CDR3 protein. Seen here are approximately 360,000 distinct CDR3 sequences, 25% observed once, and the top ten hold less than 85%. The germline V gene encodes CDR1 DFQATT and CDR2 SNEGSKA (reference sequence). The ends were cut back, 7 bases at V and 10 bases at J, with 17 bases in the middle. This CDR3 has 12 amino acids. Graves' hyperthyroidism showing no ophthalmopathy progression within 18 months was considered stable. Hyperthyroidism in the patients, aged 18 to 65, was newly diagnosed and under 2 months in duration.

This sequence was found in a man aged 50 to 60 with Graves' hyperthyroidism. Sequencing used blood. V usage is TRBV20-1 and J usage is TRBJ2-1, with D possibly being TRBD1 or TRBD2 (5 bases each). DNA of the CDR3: TGCAGTGTATGGGACGGCCTAGGAGAGCAGTTCTTC. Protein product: CSVWDGLGEQFF.